This T cell receptor (beta chain) was recorded in a study of T-cell reconstitution after alpha-beta-depleted transplantation in children. Regarding the study as a whole: By one year post-transplant, T-cell counts and diversity largely arose from T cells that were newly produced. By about two months after transplant, alpha-beta T cells reportedly arose from several hundred graft clones that had expanded. The origin of high day-60 TCRbeta diversity in some patients lay in surviving recipient T cells and thymic progenitors.

Germline V gene lookup returns CDR1 DFQATT and CDR2 SNEGSKA (reference sequence). The CDR3 is 15 amino acids. Deletions cut 0 bases from V and 3 bases from J, with 13 bases between. About this clonotype: Its antigen remains unidentified.

Preparing the TCRbeta library involved the use of unique molecular identifiers. TCRdb recomputed calls from the PCR reads with MiXCR, one row per CDR3 protein. In the table there are about 900,000 distinct CDR3 sequences, roughly 31% of which are singletons. The sequencing used PBMCs, mostly from graft donor cells, collected 360 days after TCRalphabeta/CD19-depleted stem cell transplant. This chain connects TRBV20-1 to TRBJ2-3; no firm D call. The receptor was derived from a boy younger than two who had a stem cell transplant for SCID, so the T cells may come from the graft donor. The CDR3 DNA reads TGCAGTGCTAGAGACTGGTCTGGCCAAACAGATACGCAGTATTTT. Translation: CSARDWSGQTDTQYF.